Presented here are 7 T cell receptor beta chains from one specimen sequenced in a study of T cell responses to AZD1222 COVID-19 vaccine. Profiling relied on immunoSEQ multiplex PCR, and the TCRdb table lists in-frame clones only, not all of them. The sample carries fewer than 100,000 clones, approximately 90% recorded once. The source was peripheral blood, collected 28 days after the second AZD1222 dose. These receptor sequences come from an adult who received the AZD1222 COVID-19 vaccine.

The chain links TRBV10-3 to TRBJ1-1, with 12 bases aligning to TRBD1. In germline, CDR1 is ENHRY, CDR2 SYGVKD. The CDR3 spans 15 residues. V gave up 3 bases and J gave up 7 bases; unmatched junction bases: 6. The CDR3 spells CAISEWDRGRGEAFF. DNA for the CDR3: TGTGCCATCAGTGAATGGGACAGGGGGCGCGGTGAAGCTTTCTTT.

This rearrangement joins TRBV7-6 to TRBJ1-5; D is ambiguous. Trimming removed 2 bases at V and 3 bases at J, with 8 bases between. The CDR3 consists of 14 residues. Germline CDR1 and CDR2: SGHVS and FNYEAQ. CDR3 protein: CASSLFSDNQPQHF. The CDR3 DNA follows: TGTGCCAGCAGCTTATTTTCAGACAATCAGCCCCAGCATTTT.

The chain joins TRBV20-1 to TRBJ1-2; possibly TRBD1 for D (6 bases). Trimming stripped 3 bases from V and 1 base from J, with 21 bases between. Looked up from germline, CDR1 is DFQATT and CDR2 is SNEGSKA (reference sequence). The CDR3 sequence is 17 residues long. This CDR3 is CSASLGQTSLGNYGYTF. CDR3 coding DNA: TGCAGTGCTAGTCTCGGACAGACCTCTCTGGGTAACTATGGCTACACCTTC.

The genes are TRBV12-5 and TRBJ2-1; 12 nucleotides agree with TRBD2. The CDR3 consists of 17 residues. The V gene's germline CDR1 is LGHNT and CDR2 FRNRAP. V gave up 4 bases and J gave up 0 bases; unmatched junction bases: 4. The CDR3 reads CASGSGLAGSSYNEQFF. CDR3 nucleotide sequence: TGTGCTAGTGGTTCAGGACTAGCGGGATCCTCCTACAATGAGCAGTTCTTC.

The V gene is TRBV3-1 (or the pseudogene TRBV3-2), the J gene TRBJ1-2; no reliable D call. Germline-derived CDR1 and CDR2 are LGHDT and YNNKEL (reference sequence). V was trimmed by 1 base and J by 2 bases, leaving 17 bases between them. The CDR3 totals 17 residues. This CDR3 reads CASSQAAGAASNYGYTF. The CDR3 DNA reads TGTGCCAGCAGCCAAGCTGCTGGAGCGGCATCGAACTATGGCTACACCTTC.

V is TRBV7-2 and J is TRBJ1-4, with 7 bases lining up with TRBD1. The CDR3 is made up of 14 amino acids. CDR1 and CDR2 from the germline V gene are SGHTA and FQGNSA. The J segment lost 8 bases and the V segment lost 5 bases, leaving 8 bases of the junction unmatched. In nucleotides, the CDR3 is TGTGCCAGCAGCCCGAACAGGGGTGGAGAAAAACTGTTTTTT. This encodes CASSPNRGGEKLFF. The variable domain in full, completed from reference TRBV7-2 and TRBJ1-4, reads GAGVSQSPSNKVTEKGKDVELRCDPISGHTALYWYRQSLGQGLEFLIYFQGNSAPDKSGLPSDRFSAERTGGSVSTLTIQRTQQEDSAVYLCASSPNRGGEKLFFGSGTQLSVL.

This sequence joins TRBV28 and TRBJ2-7; 7 bases are a match to TRBD2. CDR3 length: 13 amino acids. Germline V gives CDR1 MDHEN, CDR2 SYDVKM. V shed 7 bases and J 5 bases; nucleotides not matched to a gene: 8. This CDR3 is CASNPAGGNEQYF. The CDR3 coding sequence is TGTGCCAGCAACCCAGCCGGGGGGAACGAGCAGTACTTC.